Listed here are 10 T cell receptor beta chains from one sample, sequenced in a study of metastatic and nonmetastatic thyroid tumors (dated by TCRdb to between 2020 and 2021). Library method: PCR. Sequenced using an Illumina HiSeq 4000. TCRdb trimmed the raw reads at Q25, called clones with MiXCR and kept productive beta chains. Across this sample there are under 95,000 clones, with over 8.5% seen only once. Jointly, the top ten make up 8.8% of the sample. None of the patients had been given any treatment before thyroid surgery. The sequencing input was blood. These receptors came from a female donor with papillary thyroid cancer or a benign thyroid nodule (not recorded which). Some clones in this sample may be carry-over from other donors' samples.

This clone was recorded at least ten times. The chain combines TRBV12-3 or TRBV12-4 with TRBJ1-2; D call uncertain. Deletions cut 1 base from V and 6 bases from J, with 15 bases between. This CDR3 region has 15 residues. The CDR3 loop reads CASSLGEGGPDGYTF. The CDR3 coding sequence is TGTGCCAGCAGTTTAGGGGAGGGCGGCCCCGATGGCTACACCTTC.

The sample holds many counts of this clone. This chain uses TRBV6-1 with TRBJ2-2; perhaps TRBD1 as D (5 bases). Trimming took 5 bases from V and 5 from J, leaving 9 bases between them. This CDR3 spans 13 amino acids. Per the germline V gene, CDR1 is MNHNS and CDR2 is SASEGT. CDR3 in DNA: TGTGCCAGCAGTCCTCAGGGTACCGGGGAGCTGTTTTTT. This gives the protein CASSPQGTGELFF.

V usage is TRBV6-1 and J usage is TRBJ2-6; no clear D gene. V lost 8 bases to trimming and J lost 4 bases, with 6 bases between them. Per germline, CDR1 MNHNS and CDR2 SASEGT. The CDR3 spans 12 residues. The CDR3 protein is CASARGANVLTF. CDR3 nucleotide sequence: TGTGCCAGCGCTCGGGGGGCCAACGTCCTGACTTTC.

This clone was recorded many times. The rearrangement uses TRBV5-1 and TRBJ2-7; weak D call: TRBD2 (6 bases). V was shortened by 0 bases and J by 3 bases, with 10 bases between the two germline ends. The CDR3 loop spans 14 amino acids. Germline V CDR1 and CDR2: SGHRS, YFSETQ. CDR3 nucleotide sequence: TGCGCCAGCAGCTTGGGGGGAGGAAACTACGAGCAGTACTTC. Amino acids: CASSLGGGNYEQYF.

This clone was seen at least ten times. The rearrangement uses TRBV5-1 and TRBJ2-7; D may be TRBD1 (6 bases). The CDR3 has 13 amino acids. V was clipped by 2 bases and J by 2 bases, with 8 bases between them. Germline V lookup: CDR1 SGHRS, CDR2 YFSETQ. CDR3 loop: CASSFQGTYEQYF. The CDR3 DNA reads TGCGCCAGCAGCTTCCAGGGGACCTACGAGCAGTACTTC.

This clone was recorded a few times. This may be a read error: a much more frequent sequence differs by one nucleotide. The V and J genes are TRBV9 and TRBJ2-2; D is undetermined. The CDR3 is 14 amino acids. Trimming cost V 4 bases and J 9 bases, with 16 bases left between them. In germline, CDR1 is SGDLS, CDR2 YYNGEE. This CDR3 reads CASSPRAALRELFF. The CDR3 coding sequence is TGTGCCAGCAGCCCCCGGGCAGCGCTAAGGGAGCTGTTTTTT. Using reference TRBV9 and TRBJ2-2 for the parts outside the CDR3, the full variable domain is DSGVTQTPKHLITATGQRVTLRCSPRSGDLSVYWYQQSLDQGLQFLIQYYNGEERAKGNILERFSAQQFPDLHSELNLSSLELGDSALYFCASSPRAALRELFFGEGSRLTVL.

By frequency in the sample, this clone is medium-sized (0.01 to 0.1%). The V gene is TRBV10-1, the J gene TRBJ1-5, with 9 positions matching TRBD1. The CDR3 covers 15 residues. The V and J ends lost 6 bases and 6 bases, in that order; junction bases with no gene match: 9. CDR1 and CDR2 from the germline V gene are WNHNN and SYGVQD (reference sequence). CDR3 sequence: CASSGGTGGGQPQHF. The CDR3 DNA reads TGCGCCAGCAGCGGGGGAACAGGGGGCGGTCAGCCCCAGCATTTT.

This clone appeared many times. The V call is TRBV28, the J call TRBJ2-5; 7 nucleotides agree with TRBD1. CDR3 length: 15 amino acids. The junction had 7 bases not matched to a gene; V was cut back by 2 bases and J by 4 bases. Germline values: CDR1 MDHEN, CDR2 SYDVKM. CDR3 sequence: CASSLQGVRLETQYF. In DNA form, the CDR3 reads TGTGCCAGCAGTTTACAGGGGGTCCGATTAGAGACCCAGTACTTC.

In its sample, this clone was seen many times. The V and J genes are TRBV6-1 and TRBJ1-3, with D possibly matching TRBD1 (6 bases). Germline loops: CDR1 MNHNS, CDR2 SASEGT. The germline V and J ends were trimmed by 5 bases and 1 base, with 12 bases remaining between them. The CDR3 runs 15 residues. The CDR3 region has the DNA TGTGCCAGCAGTAAAGAGCAGGGGTCTGGAAACACCATATATTTT. Translated: CASSKEQGSGNTIYF.

This clone was recorded many times. The rearrangement uses TRBV3-1 and TRBJ2-4; no definite D call. V dropped 5 bases and J dropped 5 bases, with 4 bases sitting between them. This CDR3 has 11 amino acids. Germline loops: CDR1 LGHDT, CDR2 YNNKEL (reference sequence). Here the CDR3 reads CASSAQNIQYF. CDR3 in DNA: TGTGCCAGCAGCGCACAAAACATTCAGTACTTC.